Below are 31 T cell receptor beta chains sequenced from a single sample in a study of T cells in Graves' hyperthyroidism and ophthalmopathy. Amplified regions were TCR beta CDR3 sequences from RNA transcripts. Carried out on the TCR CDR3, a first-round RT-PCR used the HTBI primer set. TCRdb analysed the multiplex PCR reads with MiXCR anew, one entry per CDR3 protein. This table holds about 600,000 distinct CDR3 sequences, 12% to 15% found once. The material sequenced was blood. Receptor source: a woman younger than 30 with Graves' ophthalmopathy.

This clonotype was found a few times. The J gene is TRBJ2-7, the V gene TRBV12-3 or TRBV12-4; perhaps TRBD2 as D (6 bases). Trimming left V 8 bases short and J 2 bases short, with 22 bases between. CDR3 size: 16 residues. The CDR3 DNA reads as TGTGCCAGCTCCCCCTTTAGATTAGCGGAAACCTACGAGCAGTACTTC. Its translation is CASSPFRLAETYEQYF.

This clonotype came up many times. The CDR3 sequence: CASSQLAGEQFF. The CDR3 coding sequence is TGTGCCAGCAGTCAATTAGCGGGTGAGCAGTTCTTC. This chain joins TRBV6-2 or TRBV6-3 and TRBJ2-1; 7 bases are a match to TRBD2. Germline V gives CDR1 MNHEY, CDR2 SVGEGT. Losses at the gene ends were 5 bases for V and 9 bases for J; bases not matched to a gene: 4. CDR3 length: 12 amino acids.

In DNA, the CDR3 is TGTGCCGGATACTCCGGGGATTCCTACGAGCAGTACTTC. Translation: CAGYSGDSYEQYF. V usage is TRBV6-1 and J usage is TRBJ2-7, with D possibly being TRBD2 (5 bases). The length of the CDR3 is 13 residues. Per the germline V gene, CDR1 is MNHNS and CDR2 is SASEGT. The germline V and J ends were trimmed by 11 bases and 1 base, with 15 bases remaining between them.

In its sample, this clonotype was seen many times. The gene calls are TRBV7-8 and TRBJ1-1; 11 bases fit TRBD1. Germline values: CDR1 SGHVS, CDR2 FQNEAQ. V lost 1 base, J lost 10 bases, and 8 bases stayed unmatched. The CDR3 sequence is 15 residues long. The DNA for the CDR3 is TGTGCCAGCAGCTTAGTGGGGACAGGGGGGGCCGGAGCTTTCTTT. The encoded protein is CASSLVGTGGAGAFF.

The chain recombines TRBV12-3 or TRBV12-4 with TRBJ1-5; tentatively, D is TRBD1 (6 bases). This CDR3 is 15 amino acids long. V gave up 1 base and J gave up 4 bases, with 11 bases separating them. CDR3 in amino acids: CASSLGSQGNQPQHF. CDR3 coding DNA: TGTGCCAGCAGTTTAGGGTCGCAGGGGAATCAGCCCCAGCATTTT.

This clonotype was observed a handful of times. The chain combines TRBV12-3 or TRBV12-4 with TRBJ2-3, with D unclear. The CDR3 is 11 amino acids. Trimming stripped 4 bases from V and 7 bases from J, with 6 bases between. The CDR3 DNA reads TGTGCCAGCAGTTCGTCTTATACGCAGTATTTT. The encoded protein is CASSSSYTQYF.

This clonotype has a count of ten or more. The rearrangement uses TRBV30 and TRBJ1-1; 11 bases fit TRBD1. CDR3 size: 17 residues. Germline CDR1 and CDR2: GTSNPN and SVGIG (reference sequence). Trimming took 2 bases from V and 8 from J; bases not matched to a gene: 16. The CDR3 region is CAWSRRTGGAPLGEAFF. The CDR3 DNA is TGTGCCTGGAGTCGAAGGACAGGGGGCGCCCCCCTGGGGGAAGCTTTCTTT.

This clonotype was recorded a few times. The rearrangement uses TRBV9 and TRBJ2-3; 7 bases match TRBD1. V lost 1 base to trimming and J lost 6 bases; unmatched junction nucleotides: 5. This CDR3 region has 14 residues. Germline V lookup: CDR1 SGDLS, CDR2 YYNGEE. The CDR3 DNA follows: TGTGCCAGCAGCGTACCCGACAGGGCGGATACGCAGTATTTT. It yields the protein CASSVPDRADTQYF.

This clonotype was observed many times. The chain uses TRBV5-1 and TRBJ2-1; perhaps TRBD2 as D (6 bases). Germline CDR1 and CDR2: SGHRS and YFSETQ. This CDR3 spans 16 amino acids. Trimming pared 3 bases from V and 5 bases from J, leaving 18 bases between. This CDR3 reads CASSWGSMGGDNEQFF. The DNA of the CDR3 is TGCGCCAGCAGCTGGGGGTCCATGGGGGGAGACAATGAGCAGTTCTTC.

The V and J genes are TRBV19 and TRBJ2-7; D is uncertain. Germline V gives CDR1 LNHDA, CDR2 SQIVND (reference sequence). The V end lost 0 bases, the J end lost 6 bases, and 9 bases lay between the germline ends. CDR3 length: 13 amino acids. CDR3 nucleotide sequence: TGTGCCAGTAGTATAGACAGGTTTGGCGAGCAGTACTTC. Residues: CASSIDRFGEQYF.

The chain combines TRBV6-1 with TRBJ1-3; maybe TRBD1 (5 bases). The CDR3 length is 14 residues. V was shortened by 6 bases and J by 4 bases, with 13 bases between the two germline ends. Germline-derived CDR1 and CDR2 are MNHNS and SASEGT. In DNA form, the CDR3 reads TGTGCCAGCAGCAAAAGGGGCAGAGGAAACACCATATATTTT. It is translated as CASSKRGRGNTIYF.

Many counts were recorded for this clonotype. The chain combines TRBV29-1 with TRBJ2-7; 9 bases match TRBD1. This CDR3 is built from 15 residues. The V segment lost 3 bases and the J segment 1 base; nucleotides outside the gene matches: 7. Germline V gene data show CDR1 as SQVTM and CDR2 as ANQGSEA. CDR3 protein: CSVEGTGTGSYEQYF. CDR3 bases: TGCAGCGTTGAGGGTACCGGGACAGGGTCCTACGAGCAGTACTTC.

This clonotype showed up just a few times. V usage is TRBV29-1 and J usage is TRBJ2-7; 11 positions agree with TRBD1. The CDR3 contains 13 residues. CDR1 and CDR2 (germline): SQVTM, ANQGSEA. After removal of 7 bases from V and 0 bases from J, the junction contained 2 bases not matched to a gene. The CDR3 region is CSAGQGASYEQYF. The CDR3 nucleotides read TGCAGCGCTGGACAGGGGGCCTCCTACGAGCAGTACTTC.

This clonotype was seen many times. The rearrangement links TRBV7-9 to TRBJ1-2; the D gene is possibly TRBD1 (5 bases). This CDR3 has 18 residues. The germline V gene encodes CDR1 SEHNR and CDR2 FQNEAQ (reference sequence). V was clipped by 4 bases and J by 2 bases, with 23 bases between them. CDR3 sequence reads: CASSSSLRWGGLNYGYTF. CDR3 coding DNA: TGTGCCAGCAGCTCAAGTCTCCGGTGGGGGGGACTAAACTATGGCTACACCTTC.

In its sample, this clonotype was seen many times. The CDR3 nucleotides read TGTGCCATCAGTGAGAACGTAGTTGGTACGCAGTATTTT. Amino acid sequence: CAISENVVGTQYF. This rearrangement joins TRBV10-3 to TRBJ2-3; D is unresolved. Germline V gives CDR1 ENHRY, CDR2 SYGVKD. Trimming took 2 bases from V and 8 from J, leaving 11 bases between them. The CDR3 has 13 amino acids.

In its sample, this clonotype was seen many times. This chain uses TRBV5-4 with TRBJ2-7; 10 bases align to TRBD1. Germline V gene lookup returns CDR1 SGHNT and CDR2 YYREEE (reference sequence). The CDR3 has 13 amino acids. V gave up 4 bases and J gave up 6 bases; unmatched junction bases: 4. CDR3 protein: CASSRGTGAEQYF. For the CDR3, the DNA is TGTGCCAGCAGCCGGGGGACAGGGGCCGAGCAGTACTTC.

Comment on this clonotype: An end of the junction does not agree with germline; a read error may underlie this. The rearrangement joins TRBV27 to TRBJ2-7, with unresolved D. Germline V CDR1 and CDR2: MNHEY, SMNVEV (reference sequence). The CDR3 has 12 amino acids. The CDR3 sequence: CASSPNRVERYF. CDR3 bases: TGTGCCAGCAGTCCTAACCGGGTGGAGCGGTACTTC.

There are many counts of this clonotype. The chain recombines TRBV6-2 or TRBV6-3 with TRBJ1-2; D unclear. V was clipped by 6 bases and J by 8 bases, with 13 bases between them. This CDR3 has 12 amino acids. The V gene's germline CDR1 is MNHEY and CDR2 SVGEGT. The chain's CDR3 is CASSARWEGYTF. CDR3 bases: TGTGCCAGCAGCGCGCGTTGGGAGGGCTACACCTTC.

Ten or more counts support this clonotype. The V gene is TRBV7-3, the J gene TRBJ1-1; D not resolved. CDR3 length equals 16 residues. CDR1 SGHTA and CDR2 FQGTGA come from the germline V gene. V was clipped by 5 bases and J by 3 bases, with 19 bases between them. The CDR3 here is CASSIYPSGTDTEAFF. The CDR3 coding sequence is TGTGCCAGCAGCATATACCCCTCAGGTACGGACACTGAAGCTTTCTTT. Using reference TRBV7-3 and TRBJ1-1 for the parts outside the CDR3, the full variable domain is GAGVSQTPSNKVTEKGKYVELRCDPISGHTALYWYRQSLGQGPEFLIYFQGTGAADDSGLPNDRFFAVRPEGSVSTLKIQRTERGDSAVYLCASSIYPSGTDTEAFFGQGTRLTVV.

V gene TRBV6-1 combines with J gene TRBJ1-6; TRBD1 is a possible D gene (6 bases). V was cut by 6 bases and J by 7 bases, with 19 bases left in between. The CDR3 runs 16 residues. CDR1 MNHNS and CDR2 SASEGT come from the germline V gene. CDR3: CASSLLPEQGNSPLHF. Here the CDR3 DNA reads TGTGCCAGCAGCCTACTACCGGAACAGGGAAATTCACCCCTCCACTTT.

J is TRBJ1-1 and V is TRBV6-2 or TRBV6-3; 9 bases fit TRBD1. CDR1 and CDR2 (germline): MNHEY, SVGEGT. The CDR3 totals 15 residues. V was pared by 7 bases and J by 3 bases, with 9 bases of the junction left unmatched. The CDR3 sequence: CASTYLQGADTEAFF. As DNA, the CDR3 is TGTGCCAGCACCTACCTACAGGGGGCAGACACTGAAGCTTTCTTT.

This clonotype came up many times. The chain carries TRBV27 and TRBJ2-1, with 10 bases matching TRBD2. V dropped 3 bases and J dropped 6; count of bases not matched to a gene: 2. Per the germline V gene, CDR1 is MNHEY and CDR2 is SMNVEV (reference sequence). CDR3 length: 14 amino acids. The DNA for the CDR3 is TGTGCCAGCAGTTTTGGACTAGCGGTCAATGAGCAGTTCTTC. This gives the protein CASSFGLAVNEQFF.

This clonotype was counted at least ten times. Relative to the germline gene, one junction end is altered; a read error may explain this. This rearrangement joins TRBV7-3 to TRBJ1-2, with 9 bases that match TRBD1. Germline V CDR1 and CDR2: SGHTA, FQGTGA. The CDR3 sequence is 17 residues long. The CDR3 loop is CASSLTGGPKLGYGYTF. The DNA for the CDR3 is TGTGCCAGCAGCCTAACAGGGGGCCCAAAACTTGGGTATGGCTACACCTTC.

The table lists this clonotype with many counts. The J gene is TRBJ2-1, the V gene TRBV4-3, with 8 positions matching TRBD2. The CDR3 is made up of 15 amino acids. J lost 0 bases, V lost 4 bases, and 2 bases had no gene match. The V gene's germline CDR1 is LGHNA and CDR2 YSLEER. The CDR3 DNA reads as TGCGCCAGCAGCCGAGGGACTAGCTCCTACAATGAGCAGTTCTTC. It specifies CASSRGTSSYNEQFF.

The sample holds many counts of this clonotype. V and J are TRBV29-1 and TRBJ2-1; possible D gene TRBD2, 6 bases. Trimming left V 3 bases short and J 1 base short, with 13 bases between. This CDR3 has 15 amino acids. The V gene's germline CDR1 is SQVTM and CDR2 ANQGSEA. CDR3 protein: CSVEGGGFSYNEQFF. DNA of the CDR3: TGCAGCGTTGAGGGTGGGGGGTTTTCCTACAATGAGCAGTTCTTC.

The V and J genes are TRBV2 and TRBJ2-3; D could derive from TRBD1 or TRBD2 (6 bases each). The CDR3 runs 14 residues. V was trimmed by 6 bases and J by 4 bases, leaving 14 bases between them. CDR1 and CDR2 (germline): SNHLY, FYNNEI. CDR3 nucleotides: TGTGCCAGCAGAGGGGTCGGGGGCCCAGATACGCAGTATTTT. Translated, it gives CASRGVGGPDTQYF.

The sample holds many counts of this clonotype. This chain's CDR3 is CASRPSGAEDTQYF. Here the CDR3 DNA reads TGTGCCAGCAGGCCCAGCGGGGCCGAAGATACGCAGTATTTT. The genes are TRBV12-3 or TRBV12-4 and TRBJ2-3; the match to TRBD2 covers 7 bases. The V segment lost 6 bases and the J segment 5 bases; nucleotides outside the gene matches: 8. There are 14 residues in the CDR3.

The table lists this clonotype with a few counts. This chain links TRBV19 with TRBJ2-1; 7 nucleotides line up with TRBD1. The ends lost 5 bases at V and 0 bases at J; junction bases unmatched: 10. Germline CDR1 reads LNHDA; CDR2 reads SQIVND (reference sequence). This CDR3 has 17 amino acids. The CDR3 DNA reads TGTGCCAGTAGTTTCCCGTCCTCAGGGGGCTCCTACAATGAGCAGTTCTTC. Translation gives CASSFPSSGGSYNEQFF.

This clonotype was detected a few times. The chain links TRBV9 to TRBJ2-2; no clear D. V shed 0 bases and J shed 3 bases, with 12 bases lying between them. Germline V CDR1 and CDR2: SGDLS, YYNGEE. The CDR3 covers 16 residues. CDR3 sequence (DNA): TGTGCCAGCAGCGTAGTGGTGAGTGGATACACCGGGGAGCTGTTTTTT. Its protein product is CASSVVVSGYTGELFF.

This clonotype was recorded at least ten times. V and J are TRBV9 and TRBJ2-7; perhaps TRBD1 as D (6 bases). From germline, CDR1 is SGDLS and CDR2 YYNGEE. V lost 0 bases and J 5 bases, leaving 15 bases between the germline ends. The CDR3 runs 15 residues. The CDR3 region is CASSVEVGASDEQYF. CDR3 nucleotides: TGTGCCAGCAGCGTAGAAGTGGGGGCCTCTGACGAGCAGTACTTC.

This clonotype appeared many times. The chain joins TRBV3-1 to TRBJ2-5, with D unclear. V was pared by 1 base and J by 5 bases, with 8 bases between. Germline V gene lookup returns CDR1 LGHDT and CDR2 YNNKEL (reference sequence). CDR3 size: 13 residues. CDR3 nucleotide sequence: TGTGCCAGCAGCCAAGGGTGGATGGAGACCCAGTACTTC. Translation: CASSQGWMETQYF.